This note documents a single T cell receptor beta chain sequence. Germline V gives CDR1 SGHRS, CDR2 YFSETQ. The CDR3 sequence is 13 residues long. Losses at the gene ends were 6 bases for V and 5 bases for J; bases not matched to a gene: 4. The source of the sample is a study of blood T cell repertoires in COVID-19. In the study overall: There were acute and convalescent COVID-19 samples, and they came from the United States, Italy and Spain. Nucleic acid was either cDNA or gDNA, and it came from T cells, B-cell-depleted T cells, or PBMCs.

TCRdb keeps only in-frame clones here, not all; method: immunoSEQ multiplex PCR. This sample has more than 200,000 clones, with about 87% found just once. While infection was still active, Seattle patients were enrolled and then followed longitudinally. The V call is TRBV5-1, the J call TRBJ2-5; 10 nucleotides agree with TRBD1. The specimen was peripheral blood. The TCR originated in a woman aged 30 to 39 with COVID-19, enrolled during active disease. The CDR3 DNA sequence: TGCGCCAGCAACCGACAGGGGGCGGAGACCCAGTACTTC. Protein sequence: CASNRQGAETQYF. The full variable domain, in which reference TRBV5-1 and TRBJ2-5 provide the parts outside the CDR3, is KAGVTQTPRYLIKTRGQQVTLSCSPISGHRSVSWYQQTPGQGLQFLFEYFSETQRNKGNFPGRFSGRQFSNSRSEMNVSTLELGDSALYLCASNRQGAETQYFGPGTRLLVL.